The 5 T cell receptor beta chains listed next were all sequenced from one sample in a study of technical replicates of blood from a few donors. Profiling relied on immunoSEQ multiplex PCR, and the TCRdb table lists in-frame clones only, not all of them. This table has about 60,000 clones, 80% to 95% appearing once. Sequencing was carried out using PBMCs. The receptors shown here come from a human donor in good health. Some clones in this sample may be carry-over from other donors' samples.

The chain uses TRBV7-8 and TRBJ2-7; a possible D gene is TRBD2 (5 bases). The germline V gene encodes CDR1 SGHVS and CDR2 FQNEAQ. Trimming took off 1 base at V and 2 bases at J, with 9 bases between the two ends. This CDR3 has 14 residues. In DNA form, the CDR3 reads TGTGCCAGCAGCTTAGAAGAGGGTACCTACGAGCAGTACTTC. Its protein is CASSLEEGTYEQYF.

The genes are TRBV19 and TRBJ1-1; no reliable D call. The germline gives CDR1 LNHDA, CDR2 SQIVND (reference sequence). This CDR3 is built from 13 residues. V was cut by 6 bases and J by 5 bases, with 13 bases left in between. The CDR3 DNA reads TGTGCCAGTAGGATTCAACGAGGGACTGAAGCTTTCTTT. Residues: CASRIQRGTEAFF. Variable domain in full (rest from reference TRBV19 and TRBJ1-1): DGGITQSPKYLFRKEGQNVTLSCEQNLNHDAMYWYRQDPGQGLRLIYYSQIVNDFQKGDIAEGYSVSREKKESFPLTVTSAQKNPTAFYLCASRIQRGTEAFFGQGTRLTVV.

V usage is TRBV11-2 and J usage is TRBJ2-3, with 9 bases identical to TRBD1. This CDR3 has 15 residues. Germline CDR1 and CDR2: SGHAT and FQNNGV. The trim removed 4 bases at V and 6 bases at J, leaving 8 bases unmatched. In nucleotides, the CDR3 is TGTGCCAGCAGCTCCGGACAGGGGCCCTTGGATACGCAGTATTTT. This codes for CASSSGQGPLDTQYF.

V gene TRBV4-3 combines with J gene TRBJ2-1, with D perhaps TRBD2 (6 bases). The V gene's germline CDR1 is LGHNA and CDR2 YSLEER. With 0 bases removed from V and 11 bases from J, the gap between germline ends came to 11 bases. This CDR3 is 13 amino acids long. Written as DNA, the CDR3 is TGCGCCAGCAGCCAAGAATCCCGGGGGAAGCAGTTCTTC. Protein: CASSQESRGKQFF.

This clone was observed a handful of times. The chain combines TRBV11-2 with TRBJ1-1, with 8 bases fitting TRBD1. The CDR3 consists of 12 residues. Looked up from germline, CDR1 is SGHAT and CDR2 is FQNNGV. With 4 bases clipped from V and 9 bases from J, the junction kept 4 bases outside the gene matches. In nucleotides, the CDR3 is TGTGCCAGCAGCTCGGACAGGGTGAAAGCTTTCTTT. Its protein is CASSSDRVKAFF.